This passage covers 27 T cell receptor beta chains from one sample sequenced in a study of T-cell reconstitution after alpha-beta-depleted transplantation in children. During its preparation, the TCRbeta library received unique molecular identifiers. TCRdb analysed the PCR reads with MiXCR anew, one entry per CDR3 protein. The sample carries about 420,000 distinct CDR3 sequences, 9.5% to 13% recorded once. The sample was PBMCs from the stem cell graft donor, taken from the stem cell graft. Receptor source: a human donor who donated a stem cell graft to a child with acute myeloid leukemia.

This clonotype was detected many times. The CDR3 loop is CASSQGMAETQYF. CDR3 DNA: TGCGCCAGCAGCCAAGGGATGGCGGAGACCCAGTACTTC. The chain uses TRBV4-3 and TRBJ2-5; D gene uncertain. From germline, CDR1 is LGHNA and CDR2 YSLEER. The CDR3 is made up of 13 amino acids. Trimming shortened V by 1 base and J by 5 bases, and 8 bases separated the two germline ends.

This clonotype was found a few times. This chain links TRBV6-5 with TRBJ2-1; 9 nucleotides align to TRBD2. In germline, CDR1 is MNHEY, CDR2 SVGAGI. The CDR3 is 15 residues long. With V trimmed by 2 bases and J by 6 bases, 5 bases remained unmatched. The CDR3 region has the DNA TGTGCCAGCAGTTACGAGGCGGGGGGGCCCAATGAGCAGTTCTTC. The encoded protein is CASSYEAGGPNEQFF.

The chain carries TRBV7-3 and TRBJ1-1, with a possible D match to TRBD1 (6 bases). The CDR3 runs 14 residues. Deletions cut 5 bases from V and 1 base from J, with 11 bases between. CDR1 is SGHTA, CDR2 FQGTGA, per germline. The CDR3 reads CASSKGGKNTEAFF. The DNA for the CDR3 is TGTGCCAGCAGCAAGGGGGGGAAGAACACTGAAGCTTTCTTT. Complete variable domain (other parts from reference TRBV7-3 and TRBJ1-1): GAGVSQTPSNKVTEKGKYVELRCDPISGHTALYWYRQSLGQGPEFLIYFQGTGAADDSGLPNDRFFAVRPEGSVSTLKIQRTERGDSAVYLCASSKGGKNTEAFFGQGTRLTVV.

This clonotype came up many times. The chain combines TRBV24-1 with TRBJ2-5; tentatively, D is TRBD1 (6 bases). Germline assignment: CDR1 KGHDR and CDR2 SFDVKD. V shed 3 bases and J shed 7 bases, with 14 bases lying between them. The CDR3 extends over 14 amino acids. The CDR3 is CATSDGQTRGTQYF. For the CDR3, the DNA is TGTGCCACCAGTGATGGACAGACCAGGGGGACCCAGTACTTC.

The chain links TRBV5-1 to TRBJ2-3, with D possibly TRBD1 on 5 matching bases. The V gene's germline CDR1 is SGHRS and CDR2 YFSETQ. The V gene lost 5 bases and the J gene lost 6 bases, with 10 bases spanning the gap. The CDR3 loop spans 12 amino acids. CDR3 loop: CASSPGWDTQYF. Written as DNA, the CDR3 is TGCGCCAGCAGTCCAGGGTGGGATACGCAGTATTTT.

This clonotype turned up a few times. The genes are TRBV12-3 or TRBV12-4 and TRBJ2-1, with 9 nucleotides matching TRBD1. Trimming cost V 6 bases and J 6 bases; bases outside gene matches: 12. CDR3 size: 16 residues. In nucleotides, the CDR3 is TGTGCCAGCAGACGCAACAGGGGGCCGGCCCCCAATGAGCAGTTCTTC. Protein product: CASRRNRGPAPNEQFF.

Many counts were recorded for this clonotype. The chain is built from TRBV5-1 and TRBJ2-5, with 11 positions matching TRBD2. Germline V gene sequence: CDR1 SGHRS, CDR2 YFSETQ. V lost 4 bases, J lost 5 bases, and 4 bases stayed unmatched. The CDR3 loop spans 14 amino acids. DNA of the CDR3: TGCGCCAGCAGCACTGTAGCGGGAGGGGAGACCCAGTACTTC. This encodes CASSTVAGGETQYF.

This clonotype was counted only a few times. The chain combines TRBV5-1 with TRBJ2-1; TRBD2 matches 13 bases. Losses at the gene ends were 4 bases for V and 7 bases for J; bases not matched to a gene: 5. Germline assignment: CDR1 SGHRS and CDR2 YFSETQ. The CDR3 is 15 amino acids. The CDR3 sequence is CASSRGTSGKNEQFF. The CDR3 DNA reads TGCGCCAGCAGCCGCGGGACTAGCGGGAAAAATGAGCAGTTCTTC.

This clonotype was detected only a few times. The V and J genes are TRBV14 and TRBJ2-7; D is unclear. Germline lookup yields CDR1 SGHDN and CDR2 FVKESK. The CDR3 spans 14 residues. The V end was cut by 1 base, the J end by 4 bases, with 11 bases between. This chain's CDR3 is CASSQVGVGYEQYV. The CDR3 DNA follows: TGTGCCAGCAGCCAAGTTGGGGTTGGGTACGAGCAGTACGTC.

V and J are TRBV11-3 and TRBJ2-2; no clear D. Germline CDR1 and CDR2: SGHNT and YENEEA. The CDR3 extends over 14 amino acids. V lost 5 bases to trimming and J lost 3 bases, with 10 bases between them. CDR3 sequence: CASSARQDTGELFF. The CDR3 nucleotides are TGTGCCAGCAGCGCGAGACAAGACACCGGGGAGCTGTTTTTT. The whole variable domain, remainder taken from reference TRBV11-3 and TRBJ2-2, is EAGVVQSPRYKIIEKKQPVAFWCNPISGHNTLYWYLQNLGQGPELLIRYENEEAVDDSQLPKDRFSAERLKGVDSTLKIQPAELGDSAVYLCASSARQDTGELFFGEGSRLTVL.

The V and J genes are TRBV29-1 and TRBJ2-3; D tentatively reads TRBD1 or TRBD2 (6 bases each). The V gene's germline CDR1 is SQVTM and CDR2 ANQGSEA. The V end was cut by 3 bases, the J end by 4 bases, with 17 bases between. The CDR3 is 15 residues long. The CDR3 nucleotides are TGCAGCGTTGACAAAGGGGACCGGGGGCCAGATACGCAGTATTTT. Translation: CSVDKGDRGPDTQYF.

This clonotype has only a few counts. The chain recombines TRBV20-1 with TRBJ2-2, with 7 nucleotides matching TRBD1. V dropped 5 bases and J dropped 0; count of bases not matched to a gene: 9. Per germline, CDR1 DFQATT and CDR2 SNEGSKA (reference sequence). The CDR3 covers 16 residues. CDR3 nucleotides: TGCAGTGCTCCCCGATGGACAGGATCGAACACCGGGGAGCTGTTTTTT. Translated: CSAPRWTGSNTGELFF.

This clonotype was recorded many times. The chain links TRBV20-1 to TRBJ2-3; D perhaps matches TRBD2 (6 bases). The germline V gene encodes CDR1 DFQATT and CDR2 SNEGSKA (reference sequence). Between the trimmed V and J ends, which lost 4 bases and 0 bases, there was a span of 11 bases. This CDR3 comprises 14 residues. CDR3 nucleotides: TGCAGTGCTAACGGGGGACCTAGCACAGATACGCAGTATTTT. It specifies CSANGGPSTDTQYF.

V usage is TRBV11-2 and J usage is TRBJ2-3; D might be TRBD1 (6 bases). The germline gives CDR1 SGHAT, CDR2 FQNNGV. V was pared by 2 bases and J by 4 bases, with 13 bases between. This CDR3 is 15 amino acids long. Here the CDR3 DNA reads TGTGCCAGCAGCTTACGCCAGGGGTCCTCAGATACGCAGTATTTT. Its translation is CASSLRQGSSDTQYF.

This clonotype was seen many times. J is TRBJ2-3 and V is TRBV20-1, with TRBD2 identical over 14 bases. From germline, CDR1 is DFQATT and CDR2 SNEGSKA (reference sequence). Germline trimming cut 3 bases from V and 0 bases from J; bases unmatched to any gene: 8. The CDR3 is 18 amino acids. This CDR3 reads CSASGGLAGAGSTDTQYF. In nucleotides, the CDR3 is TGCAGTGCTAGCGGGGGACTAGCGGGAGCCGGGAGCACAGATACGCAGTATTTT.

J is TRBJ2-1 and V is TRBV4-1, with D possibly matching TRBD2 (5 bases). The germline V and J ends were trimmed by 0 bases and 2 bases, with 11 bases remaining between them. Germline CDR1 MGHRA, CDR2 YSYEKL. The CDR3 is 16 residues long. This CDR3 is CASSQDRESPYNEQFF. In nucleotides, the CDR3 is TGCGCCAGCAGCCAAGATAGGGAGAGCCCCTACAATGAGCAGTTCTTC.

J is TRBJ1-2 and V is TRBV18; 7 bases are a match to TRBD1. Germline trimming cut 6 bases from V and 5 bases from J; bases unmatched to any gene: 9. Germline CDR1 is KGHSH and CDR2 is LQKENI. CDR3 length equals 14 residues. The CDR3, as DNA: TGTGCCAGCTCCTTAGACAGGGCAACGTATGGCTACACCTTC. Its translation is CASSLDRATYGYTF.

This clonotype was counted between two and nine times. V usage is TRBV12-3 or TRBV12-4 and J usage is TRBJ2-7; TRBD1 agrees at 7 bases. V was clipped by 4 bases and J by 7 bases; unmatched bases: 1. This CDR3 region has 11 residues. The CDR3 protein is CASSSGGEQYF. The CDR3 DNA reads TGTGCCAGCAGTTCAGGGGGTGAGCAGTACTTC.

The chain has TRBV6-1 and TRBJ1-5; 8 nucleotides align to TRBD1. The CDR3 covers 15 residues. Germline-derived CDR1 and CDR2 are MNHNS and SASEGT. After removal of 1 base from V and 6 bases from J, the junction contained 5 bases not matched to a gene. The CDR3: CASSEGPRGPQPQHF. CDR3 nucleotide sequence: TGTGCCAGCAGTGAAGGTCCCAGGGGGCCTCAGCCCCAGCATTTT.

The table lists this clonotype with a few counts. This chain uses TRBV20-1 with TRBJ1-5; D uncertain. The V gene's germline CDR1 is DFQATT and CDR2 SNEGSKA (reference sequence). Trimming removed 0 bases at V and 3 bases at J, with 12 bases between. The CDR3 is 15 amino acids. CDR3 nucleotides: TGCAGTGCTAGAGACCAAGGAAGATCCAATCAGCCCCAGCATTTT. It yields the protein CSARDQGRSNQPQHF.

There are many counts of this clonotype. CDR3 coding DNA: TGCAGTGCTAGTGTGCAGGGATCGCAGTATTTT. This sequence encodes CSASVQGSQYF. The chain links TRBV20-1 to TRBJ2-3; D might be TRBD1 (5 bases). The CDR3 consists of 11 residues. Germline V gives CDR1 DFQATT, CDR2 SNEGSKA (reference sequence). Trimming took 3 bases from V and 10 from J, leaving 11 bases between them.

V gene TRBV12-3 or TRBV12-4 combines with J gene TRBJ1-4; 8 bases match TRBD1. The CDR3 is made up of 13 amino acids. The ends lost 5 bases at V and 5 bases at J; junction bases unmatched: 1. CDR3 region: CASSRQGNEKLFF. CDR3 DNA sequence: TGTGCCAGCAGTAGACAGGGGAATGAAAAACTGTTTTTT.

This clonotype has only a few counts. The gene calls are TRBV29-1 and TRBJ1-3; 7 nucleotides match TRBD1. J gave up 4 bases and V 6 bases, and 6 bases lay outside the gene matches. The V gene's germline CDR1 is SQVTM and CDR2 ANQGSEA. The CDR3 runs to 13 residues. The CDR3 DNA is TGCAGCGTAGCACCGGGACAGGGAAACACCATATATTTT. The encoded protein is CSVAPGQGNTIYF.

The chain's CDR3 is CASSQVRESDRFF. DNA of the CDR3: TGCGCCAGCAGCCAAGTCCGGGAGTCGGATCGGTTCTTC. The V and J genes are TRBV4-3 and TRBJ2-1; a weak D match, TRBD2 (6 bases). V shed 1 base and J shed 15 bases, with 16 bases lying between them. Per the germline V gene, CDR1 is LGHNA and CDR2 is YSLEER. The CDR3 covers 13 residues.

This clonotype has only a few counts. The V gene is TRBV6-5, the J gene TRBJ2-6; the D is unclear. The CDR3 runs to 16 residues. V shed 0 bases and J shed 2 bases, with 8 bases lying between them. The germline gives CDR1 MNHEY, CDR2 SVGAGI. This CDR3 is CASSYSVWAGANVLTF. CDR3 DNA sequence: TGTGCCAGCAGTTACTCGGTGTGGGCTGGGGCCAACGTCCTGACTTTC.

The rearrangement uses TRBV7-8 and TRBJ2-3; either TRBD1 or TRBD2 may fit D (6 bases each). Germline V gives CDR1 SGHVS, CDR2 FQNEAQ. V lost 3 bases to trimming and J lost 4 bases, with 14 bases between them. The CDR3 has 15 amino acids. The CDR3 region has the DNA TGTGCCAGCAGCTTTTCTTCCGGGGGCCCAGATACGCAGTATTTT. Translated, it gives CASSFSSGGPDTQYF.

The gene calls are TRBV5-1 and TRBJ2-1; 10 positions match TRBD2. CDR1 SGHRS and CDR2 YFSETQ come from the germline V gene. V gave up 0 bases and J gave up 11 bases; unmatched junction bases: 8. The CDR3 totals 15 residues. The CDR3 protein is CASSLALAGAEKQFF. Here the CDR3 DNA reads TGCGCCAGCAGCTTGGCCCTAGCGGGGGCCGAGAAGCAGTTCTTC.